The T cell receptor beta chain under discussion was sequenced for a study of blood T cell repertoires in COVID-19. Overall study: Specimens from acute and convalescent COVID-19 originated in the United States, Italy and Spain. PBMCs, B-cell-depleted T cells, or T cells provided the cDNA or gDNA that made up the material.

Source study methods: Reference gene primer amplification gave nucleated cell count estimates. Method: immunoSEQ multiplex PCR; TCRdb's copy keeps in-frame clones and lacks some. D and trimming come from the DNA, and the V and J calls and clone size come from that table. The sample lists around 150,000 clones, roughly 90% occurring once. This CDR3 is built from 13 residues. Germline V CDR1 and CDR2: SGHTS, YDEGEE. The V end lost 2 bases, the J end lost 0 bases, and 3 bases lay between the germline ends. A few counts support this clone. This TCR came from a woman aged 50 to 60 who had recovered from COVID-19. The chain recombines TRBV5-8 with TRBJ1-3, with D hard to call. The sample comprised PBMCs or T cells enriched from blood (not recorded which). CDR3: CASSLYSGNTIYF. The DNA for the CDR3 is TGTGCCAGCAGCTTATACTCTGGAAACACCATATATTTT.